This T cell receptor beta chain was found in a study of T cell repertoires in cytomegalovirus infection. Study context: CMV infection and matching HLA type were both indicated by public TCR beta signatures.

Overall study results and limits: The ex vivo response showed dominance by HLA-C-restricted CMV-specific TCR beta clonotypes.

Each CDR3 protein is one row after TCRdb ran MiXCR on the reads. The sample has hundreds of thousands of distinct CDR3 sequences, 15% to 20% seen once. V lost 10 bases and J 0 bases, leaving 12 bases between the germline ends. CDR1 is SEHNR, CDR2 FQNEAQ, per germline (reference sequence). This CDR3 comprises 14 residues. Remarks on this clonotype: Its antigen is not known.

Sequencing was carried out using PBMCs. The V call is TRBV7-9, the J call TRBJ2-2, with D possibly matching TRBD2 (5 bases). The clonotype originates from a human donor in good health (CMV status not recorded). Some clones in this sample may be carry-over from other donors' samples. The CDR3 DNA follows: TGTGCCATAAACGGGGTGACGAACACCGGGGAGCTGTTTTTT. It yields the protein CAINGVTNTGELFF.